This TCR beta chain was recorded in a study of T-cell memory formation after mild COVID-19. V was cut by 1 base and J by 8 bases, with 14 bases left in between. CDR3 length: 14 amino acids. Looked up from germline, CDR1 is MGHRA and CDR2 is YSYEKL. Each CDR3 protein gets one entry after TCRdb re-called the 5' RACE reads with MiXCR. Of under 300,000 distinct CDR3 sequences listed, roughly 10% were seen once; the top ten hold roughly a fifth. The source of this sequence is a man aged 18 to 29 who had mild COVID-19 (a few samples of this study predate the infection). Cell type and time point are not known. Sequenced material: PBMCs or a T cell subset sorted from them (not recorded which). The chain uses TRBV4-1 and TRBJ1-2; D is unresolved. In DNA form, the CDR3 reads TGCGCCAGCAGCCAAGCTAGAGGGCTGGGAGGCTACACCTTC. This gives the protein CASSQARGLGGYTF.